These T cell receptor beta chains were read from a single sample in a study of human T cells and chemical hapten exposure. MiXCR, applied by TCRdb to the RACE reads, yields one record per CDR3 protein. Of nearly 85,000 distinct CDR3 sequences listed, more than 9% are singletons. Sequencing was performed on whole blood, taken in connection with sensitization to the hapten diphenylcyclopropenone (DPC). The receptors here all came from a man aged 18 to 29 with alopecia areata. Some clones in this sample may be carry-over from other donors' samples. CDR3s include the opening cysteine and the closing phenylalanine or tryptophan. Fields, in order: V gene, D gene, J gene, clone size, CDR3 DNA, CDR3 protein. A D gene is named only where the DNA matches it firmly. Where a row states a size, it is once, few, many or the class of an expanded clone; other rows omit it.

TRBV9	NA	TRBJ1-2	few	TGTGCCAGCAGCCCGGCGGCTTATGGCTACACCTTC	CASSPAAYGYTF
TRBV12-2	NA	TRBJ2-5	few	TGTGCAAGTCGCTTAGCGCCTGCAGGGAAAATAGAGACCCAGTACTTC	CASRLAPAGKIETQYF
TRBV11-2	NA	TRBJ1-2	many	TGTGCCAGCAGCTTAGGTTCCCTACGGACCCGCTATGGCTACACCTTC	CASSLGSLRTRYGYTF
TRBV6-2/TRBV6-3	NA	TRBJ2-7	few	TGTGCCAGCCGGACAGCCTACGAGCAGTACTTC	CASRTAYEQYF
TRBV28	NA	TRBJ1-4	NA	TGTGCCAGCAGTTCTGTGGACATCGTCGGAGTTGTAAAACTGTTTTTT	CASSSVDIVGVVKLFF
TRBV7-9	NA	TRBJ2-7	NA	TGTGCCAGCAGCTCTCCTTACTTCTACGAGCAGTACTTC	CASSSPYFYEQYF
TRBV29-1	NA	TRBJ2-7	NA	TGCAGCGTTCGGGACGACGAGCAGTACTTC	CSVRDDEQYF
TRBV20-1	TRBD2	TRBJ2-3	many	TGCAGTGCTAGAGAGGGGAAGCGGGGGTTCACAGATACGCAGTATTTT	CSAREGKRGFTDTQYF
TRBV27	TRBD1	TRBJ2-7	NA	TGTGCCAGCAGTTTATCGTTCTGGGACAGAAACTACGAGCAGTACTTC	CASSLSFWDRNYEQYF
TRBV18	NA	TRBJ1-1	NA	TGTGCCAGCTCACCCGGGCACCGGCCCACTGAAGCTTTCTTT	CASSPGHRPTEAFF
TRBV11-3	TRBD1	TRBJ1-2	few	TGTGCCAGCAGCTTAGCCACCTTTCCGGATTCCTACAGGGGGGCGGCCATATATGGCTACACCTTC	CASSLATFPDSYRGAAIYGYTF
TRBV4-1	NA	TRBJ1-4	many	TGCGCCAGCAGCCCAATACTTAAAGGGGATAATGAAAAACTGTTTTTT	CASSPILKGDNEKLFF
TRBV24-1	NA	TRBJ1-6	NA	TGTGCCACCAGCCAGAGGGGCGGCTCCTATAATTCACCCCTCCACTTT	CATSQRGGSYNSPLHF
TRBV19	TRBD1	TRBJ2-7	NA	TGTGCCAGTAGTACGAACAGGGGGCCCGGCTCCTACGAGCAGTACTTC	CASSTNRGPGSYEQYF
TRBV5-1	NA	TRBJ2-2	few	TGCGCCAGCAGCTTGGCTGGCAGGACGACCACCGGGGAGCTGTTTTTT	CASSLAGRTTTGELFF
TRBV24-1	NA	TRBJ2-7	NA	TGTGCCACCAGCCCCATACAGGAGCCCTACGAGCAGTACTTC	CATSPIQEPYEQYF
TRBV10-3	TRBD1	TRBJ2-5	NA	TGTGCCATCAGTGAGATTGGGACAGGGTTCCAAGAGACCCAGTACTTC	CAISEIGTGFQETQYF